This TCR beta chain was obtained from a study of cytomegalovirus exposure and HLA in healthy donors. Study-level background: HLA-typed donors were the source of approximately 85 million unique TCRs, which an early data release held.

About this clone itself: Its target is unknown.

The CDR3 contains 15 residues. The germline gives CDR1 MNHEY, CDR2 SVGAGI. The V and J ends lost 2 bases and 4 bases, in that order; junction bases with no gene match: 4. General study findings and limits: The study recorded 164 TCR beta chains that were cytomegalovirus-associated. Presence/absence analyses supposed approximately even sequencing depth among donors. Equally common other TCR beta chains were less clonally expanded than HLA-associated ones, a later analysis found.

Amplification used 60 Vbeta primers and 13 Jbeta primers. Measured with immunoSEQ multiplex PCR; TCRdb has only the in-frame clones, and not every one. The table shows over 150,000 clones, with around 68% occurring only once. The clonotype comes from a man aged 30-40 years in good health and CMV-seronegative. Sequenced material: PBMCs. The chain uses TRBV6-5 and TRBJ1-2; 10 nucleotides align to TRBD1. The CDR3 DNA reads TGTGCCAGCAGTTACGGACAGGGGGGTGTCTATGGCTACACCTTC. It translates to CASSYGQGGVYGYTF.